The 16 T cell receptor beta chains given below trace back to one sample, sequenced in a study of Graves' ophthalmopathy and Graves' hyperthyroidism. Amplification targeted the TCR beta CDR3 regions, with RNA transcripts as the source material. HTBI primers served in a first-round RT-PCR, which a second-round multiplex PCR followed. Via MiXCR, TCRdb re-called the multiplex PCR reads, giving one row per CDR3 protein. This sample has around 1,200,000 distinct CDR3 sequences; about 38% occur once, and the top ten carry 11%. Sample: peripheral blood or thyroid tissue (not recorded which). These TCRs come from an adult man with Graves' hyperthyroidism.

This clonotype occurred a few times. As DNA, the CDR3 is TGCGCCAGCAGCGCCCGGGAGTTAGGCAATCAGCCCCAGCATTTT. It is translated as CASSARELGNQPQHF. The J gene is TRBJ1-5, the V gene TRBV4-1; D unresolved. The CDR3 consists of 15 residues. Germline V gene sequence: CDR1 MGHRA, CDR2 YSYEKL. The V gene lost 5 bases and the J gene lost 2 bases, with 13 bases spanning the gap.

The rearrangement links TRBV20-1 to TRBJ1-6; 8 bases are a match to TRBD1. Germline V CDR1 and CDR2: DFQATT, SNEGSKA (reference sequence). The CDR3 extends over 15 amino acids. J lost 7 bases, V lost 3 bases, and 8 bases had no gene match. This CDR3 reads CSARETQGVNSPLHF. Written as DNA, the CDR3 is TGCAGTGCTAGGGAAACACAGGGGGTCAATTCACCCCTCCACTTT.

The genes are TRBV15 and TRBJ2-2; 8 bases are shared with TRBD1. Unmatched junction bases numbered 7, after V lost 5 bases and J lost 8 bases. CDR1 LNHNV and CDR2 YYDKDF come from the germline V gene (reference sequence). The CDR3 is made up of 14 amino acids. The CDR3 region is CATSLEGQDGELFF. CDR3 nucleotide sequence: TGTGCCACCAGCCTAGAGGGACAGGATGGGGAGCTGTTTTTT.

This clonotype was seen once. CDR3 DNA: TGCAGCGTCGCCGGGACTAGCGTAGAGATAAGGTCCGAGCAGTACTTC. It specifies CSVAGTSVEIRSEQYF. V usage is TRBV29-1 and J usage is TRBJ2-7; 10 bases are shared with TRBD2. The length of the CDR3 is 16 residues. Germline CDR1 and CDR2: SQVTM and ANQGSEA. Trimming removed 6 bases from V and 6 bases from J; junction bases left unmatched: 17.

This clonotype was seen a few times. The genes are TRBV28 and TRBJ1-5; 8 nucleotides align to TRBD1. The CDR3 spans 16 residues. Trimming cost V 3 bases and J 6 bases; bases outside gene matches: 10. Germline CDR1 and CDR2: MDHEN and SYDVKM. CDR3 sequence: CASSFLSRGLGQPQHF. The CDR3 DNA reads TGTGCCAGCAGTTTCCTTTCCAGGGGGCTCGGTCAGCCCCAGCATTTT. The full variable domain, with the rest looked up from reference TRBV28 and TRBJ1-5, is DVKVTQSSRYLVKRTGEKVFLECVQDMDHENMFWYRQDPGLGLRLIYFSYDVKMKEKGDIPEGYSVSREKKERFSLILESASTNQTSMYLCASSFLSRGLGQPQHFGDGTRLSIL.

This clonotype was observed many times. This chain links TRBV2 with TRBJ2-5; 12 nucleotides line up with TRBD2. The junction had 8 bases not matched to a gene; V was cut back by 6 bases and J by 0 bases. Germline CDR1 SNHLY, CDR2 FYNNEI. The CDR3 is 17 residues long. The CDR3 is CASSPTSGGQYQETQYF. In DNA, the CDR3 is TGTGCCAGCAGCCCTACTAGCGGGGGGCAGTACCAAGAGACCCAGTACTTC.

This clonotype occurred many times. The rearrangement uses TRBV2 and TRBJ2-7, with D maybe TRBD1 (6 bases). V lost 5 bases and J lost 4, with 15 bases in between. The V gene's germline CDR1 is SNHLY and CDR2 FYNNEI. CDR3 length equals 14 residues. DNA of the CDR3: TGTGCCAGCAGTTCGGGACAAACTTCTTACGAGCAGTACTTC. Amino acid sequence: CASSSGQTSYEQYF. The entire variable domain, with the rest obtained from reference TRBV2 and TRBJ2-7, is as follows: EPEVTQTPSHQVTQMGQEVILRCVPISNHLYFYWYRQILGQKVEFLVSFYNNEISEKSEIFDDQFSVERPDGSNFTLKIRSTKLEDSAMYFCASSSGQTSYEQYFGPGTRLTVT.

The chain is built from TRBV12-3 or TRBV12-4 and TRBJ1-5; 9 bases fit TRBD1. This CDR3 contains 14 residues. Losses at the gene ends were 6 bases for V and 6 bases for J; bases not matched to a gene: 6. The CDR3 bases are TGTGCCAGCAGACAGGGGGCGATGGGTCAGCCCCAGCATTTT. This encodes CASRQGAMGQPQHF.

This chain joins TRBV3-1 and TRBJ1-1, with TRBD1 as a possible D gene (5 bases). Germline values: CDR1 LGHDT, CDR2 YNNKEL (reference sequence). The length of the CDR3 is 11 residues. The ends were cut back, 5 bases at V and 11 bases at J, with 12 bases in the middle. The CDR3 DNA is TGTGCCAGCAGCAGCAGGGTTTCGGCTTTCTTT. The encoded protein is CASSSRVSAFF.

Many counts were recorded for this clonotype. The chain employs TRBV4-1 and TRBJ2-7, with 8 bases identical to TRBD1. J was trimmed by 7 bases and V by 2 bases; bases with no gene match: 7. CDR3 length: 14 amino acids. Germline V gene data show CDR1 as MGHRA and CDR2 as YSYEKL. The CDR3 DNA is TGCGCCAGCAGCCAATGGGACAGGCCTCTTGAGCAGTACTTC. Its translation is CASSQWDRPLEQYF.

This clonotype was counted ten times or more. V gene TRBV4-3 combines with J gene TRBJ2-2; D is undetermined. Germline-derived CDR1 and CDR2 are LGHNA and YSLEER. V lost 2 bases and J lost 4, with 5 bases in between. The CDR3 is 13 residues long. CDR3 loop: CASSQTVTGELFF. The CDR3 DNA follows: TGCGCCAGCAGCCAAACGGTCACCGGGGAGCTGTTTTTT.

This clonotype was detected many times. The chain has TRBV19 and TRBJ1-1, with a tentative D call TRBD1 (6 bases). Germline V gives CDR1 LNHDA, CDR2 SQIVND (reference sequence). Trimming left V 6 bases short and J 6 bases short, with 17 bases between. This CDR3 has 14 residues. This CDR3 reads CASSPGTNNAEAFF. The DNA of the CDR3 is TGTGCCAGTAGCCCCGGGACAAACAACGCTGAAGCTTTCTTT.

This clonotype was detected only a few times. V usage is TRBV10-3 and J usage is TRBJ1-5, with a weak D call TRBD1 (6 bases). Trimming cost V 4 bases and J 4 bases, with 11 bases left between them. CDR3 length: 14 residues. Per the germline V gene, CDR1 is ENHRY and CDR2 is SYGVKD. CDR3 coding DNA: TGTGCCATCAGTGCTACCGGGACAAATCAGCCCCAGCATTTT. It codes for CAISATGTNQPQHF.

This clonotype was counted many times. The V and J genes are TRBV7-2 and TRBJ1-5, with D possibly TRBD1 on 5 matching bases. Trimming cost V 0 bases and J 6 bases, with 9 bases left between them. The CDR3 covers 14 residues. CDR1 is SGHTA, CDR2 FQGNSA, per germline. CDR3 in DNA: TGTGCCAGCAGCTTAGCGCCGGGGCGTCAGCCCCAGCATTTT. This codes for CASSLAPGRQPQHF.

As for this clonotype: A read error may explain this, as a much larger clone is one base away. V usage is TRBV7-2 and J usage is TRBJ2-2; perhaps TRBD1 as D (5 bases). The germline V and J ends were trimmed by 4 bases and 4 bases, with 10 bases remaining between them. The V gene's germline CDR1 is SGHTA and CDR2 FQGNSA. This CDR3 is 14 amino acids long. The chain's CDR3 is CASSSKQGTGELFF. CDR3 nucleotides: TGTGCCAGCAGCTCAAAGCAGGGCACCGGGGAGCTGTTTTTT. Together with reference TRBV7-2 and TRBJ2-2, the CDR3 gives the full variable domain: GAGVSQSPSNKVTEKGKDVELRCDPISGHTALYWYRQSLGQGLEFLIYFQGNSAPDKSGLPSDRFSAERTGGSVSTLTIQRTQQEDSAVYLCASSSKQGTGELFFGEGSRLTVL.

This clonotype showed up just a few times. The chain has TRBV10-2 and TRBJ1-2, with TRBD1 as a possible D gene (5 bases). The CDR3 covers 12 residues. Germline values: CDR1 WSHSY, CDR2 SAAADI. V was cut by 4 bases and J by 7 bases, with 10 bases left in between. CDR3 region: CASSGTQGGYTF. CDR3 bases: TGCGCCAGCAGTGGGACTCAGGGTGGCTACACCTTC.